Listed here is a single TCR beta chain. Antigen: not known. The data originate from a study of T-cell memory formation after mild COVID-19. Study observations and caveats: Confirmation of SARS-CoV-2 specificity was lacking for second-wave clones peaking day 37.

Germline V CDR1 and CDR2: DFQATT, SNEGSKA (reference sequence). The CDR3 loop spans 15 amino acids. The trim removed 3 bases at V and 6 bases at J, leaving 11 bases unmatched. TCRdb called the 5' RACE reads again in MiXCR, with one record for every CDR3 protein. This sample carries approximately 290,000 distinct CDR3 sequences, roughly a fifth of them seen once, and the ten largest clones take under 25%. The origin of this receptor is a man between 18 and 29 years old who had mild COVID-19 (a few samples of this study predate the infection). Cell type and time point are not known. V gene TRBV20-1 combines with J gene TRBJ2-7; 10 bases fit TRBD1. Material: PBMCs or a T cell subset sorted from them (not recorded which). DNA for the CDR3: TGCAGTGCTAGTTTTGGGGACAGGGGTTGGTCCGAGCAGTACTTC. It codes for CSASFGDRGWSEQYF.